This TCR beta chain stems from a study of regulatory T cells in long-lasting Graves disease. This sample's time point: newly diagnosed GD, antithyroid drugs for less than 3 months. PBMC RNA served as the TCR library source. The germline V gene has CDR1 SGHAT and CDR2 FQNNGV. V shed 5 bases, J shed 2 bases, and the junction held 5 bases outside the gene matches. CDR3 length: 16 amino acids. This clonotype was detected many times. Its antigen is still unknown. Study-level results: Public clonotype sharing was higher in persistent than newly diagnosed patients.

According to the study, TCR beta libraries were built with iRepertoire HTBI primers and CDR3-region Arm-PCR. TCRdb reprocessed the multiplex PCR reads via MiXCR and lists one record per CDR3 protein. The data show hundreds of thousands of distinct CDR3 sequences, 15% to 20% seen once. This sample also belongs to another study, concerning T cells in Graves' hyperthyroidism and ophthalmopathy. That work contributes: Patients were aged 18 to 65, had disease duration under 2 months, and had newly diagnosed hyperthyroidism.

This sample comprised peripheral blood mononuclear cells (PBMCs), obtained at new diagnosis, from a patient treated with antithyroid drugs. This TCR came from a woman aged 30 to 39 with Graves disease. This rearrangement joins TRBV11-2 to TRBJ1-5, with 11 bases identical to TRBD1. The DNA of the CDR3 is TGTGCCAGCAGCAGGACAGGGGGCCATGGCAATCAGCCCCAGCATTTT. Residues: CASSRTGGHGNQPQHF.